Presented here are 17 T cell receptor beta chains from one specimen sequenced in a study of blood T cell repertoires in COVID-19. The repertoire was sequenced with immunoSEQ multiplex PCR; TCRdb's copy has only in-frame clones and lacks some. The sample includes about 310,000 clones, 80% to 90% of them seen just once. Sequenced sample: peripheral blood. These receptors were collected from a man aged 50-60 years with active or convalescent COVID-19.

V is TRBV2 and J is TRBJ2-6; 7 bases align to TRBD1. CDR1 and CDR2 from the germline V gene are SNHLY and FYNNEI. The CDR3 covers 19 residues. J lost 0 bases, V lost 5 bases, and 13 bases had no gene match. As DNA, the CDR3 is TGTGCCAGCAGTTTTCCAGAGCAGGGGGTGTCCTCTGGGGCCAACGTCCTGACTTTC. Translating gives CASSFPEQGVSSGANVLTF.

This clone was seen a single time. The chain uses TRBV6-5 and TRBJ1-1, with TRBD1 matching 9 bases. V was clipped by 8 bases and J by 6 bases; unmatched bases: 10. This CDR3 comprises 14 residues. Per germline, CDR1 MNHEY and CDR2 SVGAGI. The CDR3 region has the DNA TGTGCCAGCGAGACGGGACAGGGTCCCGCTGAAGCTTTCTTT. Encoded protein: CASETGQGPAEAFF.

The chain has TRBV5-1 and TRBJ2-3, with D possibly matching TRBD2 (5 bases). Trimming took 4 bases from V and 4 from J, leaving 16 bases between them. This CDR3 spans 15 amino acids. Germline assignment: CDR1 SGHRS and CDR2 YFSETQ. The CDR3 DNA reads as TGCGCCAGCAGCGCGGGCACAACCGAGGCAGATACGCAGTATTTT. This translates into CASSAGTTEADTQYF.

The rearrangement joins TRBV28 to TRBJ1-3, with a tentative D call TRBD1 (6 bases). V lost 4 bases and J 2 bases, leaving 15 bases between the germline ends. Looked up from germline, CDR1 is MDHEN and CDR2 is SYDVKM. This CDR3 comprises 16 residues. CDR3 sequence: CASSSPGGRTGNTIYF. CDR3 DNA sequence: TGTGCCAGCAGTTCCCCCGGGGGGCGGACTGGAAACACCATATATTTT.

This clone was recorded once. The V and J genes are TRBV5-1 and TRBJ1-2, with D possibly matching TRBD1 (5 bases). Trimming left V 0 bases short and J 2 bases short, with 5 bases between. Germline-derived CDR1 and CDR2 are SGHRS and YFSETQ. CDR3 length: 13 residues. CDR3 protein: CASSLEGNYGYTF. Here the CDR3 DNA reads TGCGCCAGCAGCTTGGAGGGGAACTATGGCTACACCTTC.

The CDR3 region has the DNA TGTGCCAGCAGCATGGGGGGGTTGAACACTGAAGCTTTCTTT. It specifies CASSMGGLNTEAFF. The chain is built from TRBV2 and TRBJ1-1; the D gene is possibly TRBD1 (5 bases). In germline, CDR1 is SNHLY, CDR2 FYNNEI. Trimming removed 6 bases at V and 0 bases at J, with 11 bases between. CDR3 length equals 14 residues.

The V call is TRBV9, the J call TRBJ2-7; 10 nucleotides line up with TRBD2. The V gene's germline CDR1 is SGDLS and CDR2 YYNGEE. CDR3 length: 15 amino acids. Trimming took 0 bases from V and 4 from J; bases not matched to a gene: 4. CDR3 coding DNA: TGTGCCAGCAGCGTAGGGGCTAGCGGGGGTTACGAGCAGTACTTC. Protein: CASSVGASGGYEQYF.

The chain joins TRBV5-1 to TRBJ2-7, with D tentatively TRBD1 (6 bases). Germline V gene sequence: CDR1 SGHRS, CDR2 YFSETQ. Trimming shortened V by 3 bases and J by 5 bases, and 9 bases separated the two germline ends. The CDR3 length is 12 residues. CDR3 sequence: CASSSSGDEQYF. The CDR3 DNA reads TGCGCCAGCAGCTCTTCAGGGGACGAGCAGTACTTC.

Worth noting for this clone: Other DNA sequences in the same sample also yield this CDR3. This chain's CDR3 is CASSSGNTEAFF. The CDR3 bases are TGTGCCAGCTCATCCGGGAACACTGAAGCTTTCTTT. The rearrangement uses TRBV18 and TRBJ1-1; no clear D gene. The CDR3 has 12 amino acids. Germline CDR1 is KGHSH and CDR2 is LQKENI. Trimming left V 5 bases short and J 1 base short, with 5 bases between.

This clone has more than one count but fewer than ten. The chain carries TRBV6-5 and TRBJ1-6, with a possible D match to TRBD1 (6 bases). Looked up from germline, CDR1 is MNHEY and CDR2 is SVGAGI. The CDR3 extends over 15 amino acids. Trimming removed 2 bases at V and 10 bases at J, with 15 bases between. The CDR3 sequence: CASSYAGAPESPLHF. The CDR3 coding sequence is TGTGCCAGCAGTTACGCAGGGGCCCCGGAATCACCCCTCCACTTT.

The gene calls are TRBV4-3 and TRBJ1-4; D remains ambiguous. Germline-derived CDR1 and CDR2 are LGHNA and YSLEER. The V end lost 0 bases, the J end lost 5 bases, and 10 bases lay between the germline ends. The CDR3 has 15 residues. In nucleotides, the CDR3 is TGCGCCAGCAGCCAAGATTTAGGAGGAAATGAAAAACTGTTTTTT. This encodes CASSQDLGGNEKLFF.

Concerning this clone itself: Additional DNA sequences in this sample encode the identical CDR3. V is TRBV18 and J is TRBJ2-7, with 7 nucleotides matching TRBD1. This CDR3 contains 15 residues. The J segment lost 2 bases and the V segment lost 3 bases, leaving 7 bases of the junction unmatched. Germline lookup yields CDR1 KGHSH and CDR2 LQKENI. The CDR3 is CASSPRQGEAYEQYF. The DNA for the CDR3 is TGTGCCAGCTCACCGAGGCAGGGGGAAGCCTACGAGCAGTACTTC. The full variable domain, in which reference TRBV18 and TRBJ2-7 provide the parts outside the CDR3, is NAGVMQNPRHLVRRRGQEARLRCSPMKGHSHVYWYRQLPEEGLKFMVYLQKENIIDESGMPKERFSAEFPKEGPSILRIQQVVRGDSAAYFCASSPRQGEAYEQYFGPGTRLTVT.

V is TRBV30 and J is TRBJ2-2; maybe TRBD1 (7 bases). V dropped 5 bases and J dropped 1 base, with 11 bases sitting between them. CDR3 length: 14 amino acids. In germline, CDR1 is GTSNPN, CDR2 SVGIG (reference sequence). Written as DNA, the CDR3 is TGTGCCTGGGCAGGGGGGATGAACACCGGGGAGCTGTTTTTT. It encodes CAWAGGMNTGELFF.

This sequence joins TRBV7-2 and TRBJ2-1, with D possibly matching TRBD2 (6 bases). Trimming stripped 5 bases from V and 6 bases from J, with 11 bases between. Germline V lookup: CDR1 SGHTA, CDR2 FQGNSA. The CDR3 is made up of 13 amino acids. The CDR3 DNA reads as TGTGCCAGCAGCCGTGGGACTCCCAATGAGCAGTTCTTC. Translating it yields CASSRGTPNEQFF.

This clone was seen a handful of times. The V gene is TRBV6-5, the J gene TRBJ1-2; no reliable D call. V lost 0 bases and J 7 bases, leaving 6 bases between the germline ends. CDR3 length: 12 amino acids. In germline, CDR1 is MNHEY, CDR2 SVGAGI. DNA of the CDR3: TGTGCCAGCAGTTACTCGGGCGCTGGCTACACCTTC. Protein product: CASSYSGAGYTF.

This clone was found a few times. The chain uses TRBV7-8 and TRBJ1-2, with D unclear. The CDR3 runs 16 residues. V lost 0 bases, J lost 4 bases, and 15 bases lay in between. CDR1 SGHVS and CDR2 FQNEAQ come from the germline V gene. CDR3 DNA sequence: TGTGCCAGCAGCTTAGCGTATTCGAGCTTACTCTATGGCTACACCTTC. It specifies CASSLAYSSLLYGYTF.

The CDR3 region has the DNA TGTGCCAGCAGCTTGGGACTAGCGGGGACGAACACCGGGGAGCTGTTTTTT. Translating it yields CASSLGLAGTNTGELFF. The rearrangement uses TRBV11-3 and TRBJ2-2; 13 bases align to TRBD2. This CDR3 has 17 residues. CDR1 is SGHNT and CDR2 is YENEEA in the germline V gene. The J segment lost 0 bases and the V segment lost 3 bases, leaving 1 base of the junction unmatched. The full variable domain, in which reference TRBV11-3 and TRBJ2-2 provide the parts outside the CDR3, is EAGVVQSPRYKIIEKKQPVAFWCNPISGHNTLYWYLQNLGQGPELLIRYENEEAVDDSQLPKDRFSAERLKGVDSTLKIQPAELGDSAVYLCASSLGLAGTNTGELFFGEGSRLTVL.